Presented here are 28 T cell receptor beta chains from one specimen sequenced in a study of T cell responses to AZD1222 COVID-19 vaccine. Sequenced by immunoSEQ multiplex PCR; TCRdb stores in-frame clones only, minus some. This sample yields about 140,000 clones, of which roughly 90% are seen a single time; approximately 3.1% belongs to the top ten. The sample in question was peripheral blood, obtained on day 0 of AZD1222 vaccination. All receptors derive from an adult in good health.

The J gene is TRBJ2-1, the V gene TRBV4-3; D is unclear. V lost 2 bases and J lost 6, with 8 bases in between. The CDR3 runs to 13 residues. Germline V CDR1 and CDR2: LGHNA, YSLEER. CDR3 amino acids: CASSQLDRNEQFF. The CDR3 bases are TGCGCCAGCAGCCAACTGGACCGCAATGAGCAGTTCTTC.

The chain joins TRBV11-1 to TRBJ2-7, with D maybe TRBD2 (6 bases). CDR1 is SGHAT and CDR2 is FQDESV in the germline V gene (reference sequence). The CDR3 runs 13 residues. Trimming shortened V by 5 bases and J by 6 bases, and 14 bases separated the two germline ends. CDR3 loop: CASSPNWGGEQYF. DNA of the CDR3: TGTGCCAGCAGCCCAAATTGGGGAGGCGAGCAGTACTTC.

This rearrangement joins TRBV27 to TRBJ2-7; D remains ambiguous. The CDR3 runs 13 residues. CDR1 is MNHEY and CDR2 is SMNVEV in the germline V gene (reference sequence). V was clipped by 5 bases and J by 5 bases, with 13 bases between them. In DNA, the CDR3 is TGTGCCAGCAGTCCTGATGAATCGGACGAGCAGTACTTC. Translating gives CASSPDESDEQYF.

V gene TRBV7-8 combines with J gene TRBJ2-7; D not certain. The CDR3 spans 14 residues. The V gene lost 5 bases and the J gene lost 4 bases, with 15 bases spanning the gap. Germline values: CDR1 SGHVS, CDR2 FQNEAQ. CDR3 protein: CASSQRVDPYEQYF. The CDR3 region has the DNA TGTGCCAGCAGCCAGCGTGTGGATCCGTACGAGCAGTACTTC.

The genes are TRBV7-2 and TRBJ1-5; weak D call: TRBD1 (5 bases). CDR3 length equals 14 residues. Germline V gene sequence: CDR1 SGHTA, CDR2 FQGNSA. The V and J ends lost 2 bases and 5 bases respectively, with 10 bases between them. CDR3 sequence reads: CASSLRWGDQPQHF. As DNA, the CDR3 is TGTGCCAGCAGCTTAAGGTGGGGGGATCAGCCCCAGCATTTT.

The chain couples TRBV6-1 to TRBJ1-3; TRBD1 might be the D (5 bases). This CDR3 comprises 17 residues. Looked up from germline, CDR1 is MNHNS and CDR2 is SASEGT. Trimming cost V 2 bases and J 4 bases, with 18 bases left between them. CDR3 amino acids: CASSERSEGIIGNTIYF. The CDR3 DNA sequence: TGTGCCAGCAGTGAAAGAAGCGAGGGGATTATAGGAAACACCATATATTTT.

The chain employs TRBV7-2 and TRBJ2-3; 7 nucleotides agree with TRBD1. Germline values: CDR1 SGHTA, CDR2 FQGNSA. CDR3 length equals 15 residues. V lost 5 bases, J lost 1 base, and 6 bases stayed unmatched. The CDR3, as DNA: TGTGCCAGCAGCCCCCGGGACAGACGCACAGATACGCAGTATTTT. Its translation: CASSPRDRRTDTQYF. The full variable domain, in which reference TRBV7-2 and TRBJ2-3 provide the parts outside the CDR3, is GAGVSQSPSNKVTEKGKDVELRCDPISGHTALYWYRQSLGQGLEFLIYFQGNSAPDKSGLPSDRFSAERTGGSVSTLTIQRTQQEDSAVYLCASSPRDRRTDTQYFGPGTRLTVL.

The chain has TRBV28 and TRBJ2-3; TRBD2 aligns across 12 bases. CDR1 MDHEN and CDR2 SYDVKM come from the germline V gene. The J segment lost 3 bases and the V segment lost 3 bases, leaving 10 bases of the junction unmatched. The CDR3 covers 18 residues. This CDR3 is CASSFLAGGKFETDTQYF. The CDR3 DNA is TGTGCCAGCAGTTTCCTAGCGGGAGGGAAGTTTGAAACAGATACGCAGTATTTT.

This chain joins TRBV28 and TRBJ2-2; D is unresolved. The CDR3 length is 13 residues. CDR1 is MDHEN, CDR2 SYDVKM, per germline. Trimming removed 6 bases from V and 2 bases from J, with 7 bases in between. The CDR3 region is CASSPTNTGELFF. The CDR3 bases are TGTGCCAGCAGCCCGACCAACACCGGGGAGCTGTTTTTT.

The chain is built from TRBV28 and TRBJ2-5; TRBD1 or TRBD2 may be the D gene (5 bases each). Germline V gene data show CDR1 as MDHEN and CDR2 as SYDVKM. V lost 5 bases to trimming and J lost 5 bases, with 18 bases between them. The CDR3 is 15 residues long. The CDR3 DNA sequence: TGTGCCAGCAGTCAAGACAGCCTAGCCCTGGAGACCCAGTACTTC. Translated: CASSQDSLALETQYF. Filled out from reference TRBV28 and TRBJ2-5, the complete variable domain reads DVKVTQSSRYLVKRTGEKVFLECVQDMDHENMFWYRQDPGLGLRLIYFSYDVKMKEKGDIPEGYSVSREKKERFSLILESASTNQTSMYLCASSQDSLALETQYFGPGTRLLVL.

The chain carries TRBV7-2 and TRBJ1-5, with D hard to call. V dropped 3 bases and J dropped 5 bases, with 14 bases sitting between them. The length of the CDR3 is 15 residues. Germline V gene data show CDR1 as SGHTA and CDR2 as FQGNSA. The CDR3 region is CASSFVGMGDQPQHF. The CDR3 nucleotides are TGTGCCAGCAGCTTTGTAGGGATGGGAGATCAGCCCCAGCATTTT.

The chain uses TRBV2 and TRBJ1-6; 7 bases are a match to TRBD1. Germline CDR1 reads SNHLY; CDR2 reads FYNNEI. Unmatched junction bases numbered 7, after V lost 7 bases and J lost 7 bases. This CDR3 spans 14 amino acids. Here the CDR3 reads CASKLTGQNSPLHF. The CDR3 bases are TGTGCCAGCAAATTGACAGGGCAGAATTCACCCCTCCACTTT. The full variable domain, completed using reference TRBV2 and TRBJ1-6, is EPEVTQTPSHQVTQMGQEVILRCVPISNHLYFYWYRQILGQKVEFLVSFYNNEISEKSEIFDDQFSVERPDGSNFTLKIRSTKLEDSAMYFCASKLTGQNSPLHFGNGTRLTVT.

V and J are TRBV6-2 or TRBV6-3 and TRBJ1-5; D gene unclear. V was shortened by 4 bases and J by 0 bases, with 10 bases between the two germline ends. This CDR3 contains 15 residues. CDR1 MNHEY and CDR2 SVGEGT come from the germline V gene. CDR3: CASSWAPYSNQPQHF. The DNA of the CDR3 is TGTGCCAGCAGTTGGGCTCCCTATAGCAATCAGCCCCAGCATTTT.

This chain uses TRBV30 with TRBJ1-1, with D possibly matching TRBD1 (5 bases). The V gene lost 0 bases and the J gene lost 5 bases, with 10 bases spanning the gap. This CDR3 region has 13 residues. CDR1 is GTSNPN and CDR2 is SVGIG in the germline V gene (reference sequence). The CDR3 bases are TGTGCCTGGAGTGTACTCAGGGTTACTGAAGCTTTCTTT. Translation: CAWSVLRVTEAFF. Based on the CDR3 plus reference TRBV30 and TRBJ1-1, the full variable domain is SQTIHQWPATLVQPVGSPLSLECTVEGTSNPNLYWYRQAAGRGLQLLFYSVGIGQISSEVPQNLSASRPQDRQFILSSKKLLLSDSGFYLCAWSVLRVTEAFFGQGTRLTVV.

The chain links TRBV5-4 to TRBJ2-7; D is unclear. Germline lookup yields CDR1 SGHNT and CDR2 YYREEE (reference sequence). V was clipped by 2 bases and J by 2 bases, with 11 bases between them. The length of the CDR3 is 14 residues. The CDR3 DNA sequence: TGTGCCAGCAGCTTAGAGAATACCGCCTACGAGCAGTACTTC. This translates into CASSLENTAYEQYF.

The genes are TRBV28 and TRBJ1-4; unclear D gene. Germline V CDR1 and CDR2: MDHEN, SYDVKM. Trimming took 6 bases from V and 0 from J, leaving 11 bases between them. This CDR3 is 15 amino acids long. CDR3 in DNA: TGTGCCAGCAGGCCCGGGAGCGCAACTAATGAAAAACTGTTTTTT. Protein product: CASRPGSATNEKLFF. Supplemented by reference TRBV28 and TRBJ1-4, the full variable domain reads DVKVTQSSRYLVKRTGEKVFLECVQDMDHENMFWYRQDPGLGLRLIYFSYDVKMKEKGDIPEGYSVSREKKERFSLILESASTNQTSMYLCASRPGSATNEKLFFGSGTQLSVL.

The rearrangement joins TRBV7-2 to TRBJ1-2; 7 bases line up with TRBD1. After removal of 1 base from V and 6 bases from J, the junction contained 5 bases not matched to a gene. CDR3 length: 14 amino acids. From germline, CDR1 is SGHTA and CDR2 FQGNSA. CDR3 region: CASSLVRQGNGYTF. CDR3 sequence (DNA): TGTGCCAGCAGCTTAGTACGACAGGGAAATGGCTACACCTTC.

V and J are TRBV11-2 and TRBJ2-5; TRBD2 matches at 14 bases. The CDR3 is 16 residues long. Trimming removed 3 bases from V and 5 bases from J; junction bases left unmatched: 5. The germline gives CDR1 SGHAT, CDR2 FQNNGV. This CDR3 is CASSFGLAGGMETQYF. CDR3 nucleotide sequence: TGTGCCAGCAGCTTCGGACTAGCGGGAGGTATGGAGACCCAGTACTTC.

This clone was seen once. This chain connects TRBV11-2 to TRBJ2-7; D is uncertain. Germline lookup yields CDR1 SGHAT and CDR2 FQNNGV. The V end lost 4 bases, the J end lost 4 bases, and 11 bases lay between the germline ends. This CDR3 region has 13 residues. This CDR3 reads CASSSYVAYEQYF. The CDR3 coding sequence is TGTGCCAGCAGCTCGTATGTTGCGTACGAGCAGTACTTC.

The rearrangement joins TRBV2 to TRBJ1-6; D uncertain. V gave up 7 bases and J gave up 4 bases, with 5 bases separating them. Germline V gives CDR1 SNHLY, CDR2 FYNNEI. The CDR3 runs to 12 residues. In DNA, the CDR3 is TGTGCCAGCACTCGGTATAATTCACCCCTCCACTTT. It translates to CASTRYNSPLHF.

The chain has TRBV5-8 and TRBJ1-1; D gene ambiguous. Germline V gives CDR1 SGHTS, CDR2 YDEGEE. There are 15 residues in the CDR3. V was shortened by 2 bases and J by 1 base, with 12 bases between the two germline ends. The CDR3 sequence is CASSFGRVTNTEAFF. DNA of the CDR3: TGTGCCAGCAGCTTTGGCCGGGTAACGAACACTGAAGCTTTCTTT.

This clone has just one count. The chain carries TRBV6-2 or TRBV6-3 and TRBJ1-6; D uncertain. V was shortened by 5 bases and J by 0 bases, with 5 bases between the two germline ends. The germline gives CDR1 MNHEY, CDR2 SVGEGT. The length of the CDR3 is 14 residues. The CDR3 sequence is CASSRGSYNSPLHF. For the CDR3, the DNA is TGTGCCAGCAGTCGGGGCTCCTATAATTCACCCCTCCACTTT.

This CDR3 is CASSVGSNEQFF. Here the CDR3 DNA reads TGTGCCAGCAGCGTAGGTTCCAATGAGCAGTTCTTC. The chain combines TRBV9 with TRBJ2-1; D gene uncertain. This CDR3 comprises 12 residues. Germline V lookup: CDR1 SGDLS, CDR2 YYNGEE. Deletions cut 0 bases from V and 6 bases from J, with 4 bases between.

This chain connects TRBV19 to TRBJ1-2; D is ambiguous. The V gene's germline CDR1 is LNHDA and CDR2 SQIVND (reference sequence). The CDR3 totals 14 residues. V was shortened by 9 bases and J by 3 bases, with 17 bases between the two germline ends. CDR3 amino acids: CASGTRQPYYGYTF. In nucleotides, the CDR3 is TGTGCCAGCGGCACGCGGCAGCCATACTATGGCTACACCTTC.

This clone occurred once. The chain uses TRBV5-1 and TRBJ2-3; 15 bases line up with TRBD2. The V gene's germline CDR1 is SGHRS and CDR2 YFSETQ. The CDR3 has 17 amino acids. The V gene end was trimmed by 4 bases and the J gene end by 9 bases; junction bases not matched to a gene: 12. CDR3 amino acids: CASSVRTSGGAAGTQYF. Written as DNA, the CDR3 is TGCGCCAGCAGCGTACGGACTAGCGGGGGGGCAGCGGGCACGCAGTATTTT.

The V and J genes are TRBV9 and TRBJ2-1; 11 bases map to TRBD2. Per the germline V gene, CDR1 is SGDLS and CDR2 is YYNGEE. CDR3 size: 13 residues. V shed 4 bases and J 9 bases; nucleotides not matched to a gene: 3. The CDR3 region is CASSLGTSGEQFF. The CDR3 DNA follows: TGTGCCAGCAGCCTTGGGACTAGCGGTGAGCAGTTCTTC.

V usage is TRBV5-1 and J usage is TRBJ2-1, with TRBD1 identical over 7 bases. This CDR3 has 14 amino acids. Germline CDR1 reads SGHRS; CDR2 reads YFSETQ. V dropped 3 bases and J dropped 1; count of bases not matched to a gene: 1. CDR3 DNA: TGCGCCAGCAGCTCGGGACAGTCCTACAATGAGCAGTTCTTC. This codes for CASSSGQSYNEQFF. Filled out from reference TRBV5-1 and TRBJ2-1, the complete variable domain reads KAGVTQTPRYLIKTRGQQVTLSCSPISGHRSVSWYQQTPGQGLQFLFEYFSETQRNKGNFPGRFSGRQFSNSRSEMNVSTLELGDSALYLCASSSGQSYNEQFFGPGTRLTVL.

CDR3 sequence (DNA): TGCAGTGCTAGTACCGGGACTAGCGGGATTTTTGATGAGCAGTTCTTC. The encoded protein is CSASTGTSGIFDEQFF. The J gene is TRBJ2-1, the V gene TRBV20-1; 13 bases align to TRBD2. The V gene end was trimmed by 3 bases and the J gene end by 8 bases; junction bases not matched to a gene: 10. The CDR3 length is 16 residues. In germline, CDR1 is DFQATT, CDR2 SNEGSKA (reference sequence).